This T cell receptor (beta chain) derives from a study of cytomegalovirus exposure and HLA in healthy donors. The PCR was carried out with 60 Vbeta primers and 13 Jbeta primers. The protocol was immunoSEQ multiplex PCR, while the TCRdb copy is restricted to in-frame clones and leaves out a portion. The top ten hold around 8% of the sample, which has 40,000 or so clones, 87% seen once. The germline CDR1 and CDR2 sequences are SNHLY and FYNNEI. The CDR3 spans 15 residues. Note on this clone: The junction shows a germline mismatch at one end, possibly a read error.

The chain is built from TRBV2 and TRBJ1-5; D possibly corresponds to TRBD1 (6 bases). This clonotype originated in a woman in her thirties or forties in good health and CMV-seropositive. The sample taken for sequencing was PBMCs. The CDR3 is CASTRDTSDNQPRHF. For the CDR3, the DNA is TGTGCCAGCACCAGGGACACCAGTGACAATCAGCCCCGGCATTTT.